Presented here are 30 T cell receptor beta chains from one specimen sequenced in a study of cytomegalovirus exposure and HLA in healthy donors. The PCR ran on 60 Vbeta and 13 Jbeta primers. The assay was immunoSEQ multiplex PCR, and TCRdb's table has in-frame clones only and misses some. The sample records under 200,000 clones, approximately 81% being singletons. The sequencing sample was made of PBMCs. The source is a male donor in good health and CMV-seronegative.

The V gene is TRBV7-9, the J gene TRBJ1-5; no clear D. There are 14 residues in the CDR3. V lost 1 base to trimming and J lost 1 base, with 5 bases between them. The germline gives CDR1 SEHNR, CDR2 FQNEAQ (reference sequence). DNA of the CDR3: TGTGCCAGCAGCTTAGATCTCAGCAATCAGCCCCAGCATTTT. Translation: CASSLDLSNQPQHF. Variable domain in full (rest from reference TRBV7-9 and TRBJ1-5): DTGVSQNPRHKITKRGQNVTFRCDPISEHNRLYWYRQTLGQGPEFLTYFQNEAQLEKSRLLSDRFSAERPKGSFSTLEIQRTEQGDSAMYLCASSLDLSNQPQHFGDGTRLSIL.

The J gene is TRBJ2-7, the V gene TRBV28; TRBD2 is a possible D gene (7 bases). CDR1 MDHEN and CDR2 SYDVKM come from the germline V gene. The CDR3 is 12 residues long. V was trimmed by 8 bases and J by 7 bases, leaving 15 bases between them. CDR3 loop: CASGWGGGEQYF. In nucleotides, the CDR3 is TGTGCCAGCGGATGGGGAGGGGGGGAGCAGTACTTC.

The chain joins TRBV28 to TRBJ1-5, with D hard to call. This CDR3 is 15 amino acids long. V lost 5 bases, J lost 7 bases, and 18 bases lay in between. Per the germline V gene, CDR1 is MDHEN and CDR2 is SYDVKM. This chain's CDR3 is CASSKGLSAGQPQHF. CDR3 nucleotides: TGTGCCAGCAGTAAAGGACTCTCAGCGGGACAGCCCCAGCATTTT.

The chain combines TRBV6-5 with TRBJ2-1; 7 bases agree with TRBD2. The CDR3 length is 15 residues. The trim removed 2 bases at V and 3 bases at J, leaving 4 bases unmatched. Per germline, CDR1 MNHEY and CDR2 SVGAGI. Here the CDR3 DNA reads TGTGCCAGCAGTTACGGCGGGAGTAACTACAATGAGCAGTTCTTC. This gives the protein CASSYGGSNYNEQFF.

The sample holds one count of this clone. The junction and the germline gene differ at one end; a read error may be behind it. The J gene is TRBJ2-1, the V gene TRBV30, with D hard to call. Germline-derived CDR1 and CDR2 are GTSNPN and SVGIG (reference sequence). The CDR3 covers 12 residues. The CDR3 spells CAWSSLYDEQFF. DNA for the CDR3: TGTGCCTGGAGTTCCCTCTACGATGAGCAGTTCTTC.

The chain combines TRBV10-3 with TRBJ1-2; 10 nucleotides line up with TRBD1. Per germline, CDR1 ENHRY and CDR2 SYGVKD. V lost 5 bases, J lost 4 bases, and 4 bases stayed unmatched. The CDR3 contains 14 residues. As DNA, the CDR3 is TGTGCCATCAGTTCCGGGACAGGGGCCTATGGCTACACCTTC. Residues: CAISSGTGAYGYTF.

The CDR3 reads CASSEAGHEGNYGYTF. CDR3 DNA sequence: TGCGCCAGCAGTGAGGCAGGCCATGAGGGTAACTATGGCTACACCTTC. This chain connects TRBV10-2 to TRBJ1-2, with unresolved D. The germline V and J ends were trimmed by 2 bases and 1 base, with 14 bases remaining between them. The CDR3 extends over 16 amino acids. The germline CDR1 and CDR2 sequences are WSHSY and SAAADI.

The chain uses TRBV6-5 and TRBJ1-3; the match to TRBD1 covers 10 bases. The CDR3 is 13 amino acids. Germline values: CDR1 MNHEY, CDR2 SVGAGI. J lost 4 bases, V lost 10 bases, and 4 bases had no gene match. The CDR3 DNA follows: TGTGCCACCGGGACAGGGGCCGGAAACACCATATATTTT. Its protein is CATGTGAGNTIYF.

This clone has just one count. The chain combines TRBV29-1 with TRBJ2-7; D is perhaps TRBD1 (5 bases). CDR1 and CDR2 (germline): SQVTM, ANQGSEA. This CDR3 has 12 amino acids. The V and J ends lost 5 bases and 6 bases respectively, with 14 bases between them. CDR3 DNA: TGCAGCGTTTCATCCCAGGGTGCCGAGCAGTACTTC. It translates to CSVSSQGAEQYF.

Regarding this clone: One junction end does not reproduce the germline sequence, and a read error may be involved. As DNA, the CDR3 is TGTTCCAGCAGCTTATATCGGACTAGCGGGGAGGAGACCCAGTACTTC. Translating it yields CSSSLYRTSGEETQYF. This sequence joins TRBV7-9 and TRBJ2-5; 12 nucleotides line up with TRBD2. Germline V lookup: CDR1 SEHNR, CDR2 FQNEAQ (reference sequence). This CDR3 region has 16 residues.

V and J are TRBV5-4 and TRBJ1-2, with TRBD1 matching over 11 bases. After removal of 3 bases from V and 11 bases from J, the junction contained 6 bases not matched to a gene. Germline V gene data show CDR1 as SGHNT and CDR2 as YYREEE (reference sequence). The CDR3 runs 13 residues. CDR3: CASSSTRDRGYTF. DNA of the CDR3: TGTGCCAGCAGCTCAACCCGGGACAGGGGGTACACCTTC.

The V and J genes are TRBV27 and TRBJ1-5; the D gene is possibly TRBD1 (5 bases). Trimming pared 2 bases from V and 5 bases from J, leaving 16 bases between. CDR3 length: 16 amino acids. Germline V gene data show CDR1 as MNHEY and CDR2 as SMNVEV (reference sequence). CDR3 in amino acids: CASSLRGLGEDQPQHF. The CDR3 nucleotides read TGTGCCAGCAGTTTACGGGGACTGGGTGAGGATCAGCCCCAGCATTTT.

The chain couples TRBV7-9 to TRBJ2-1; 10 bases are shared with TRBD2. V lost 2 bases to trimming and J lost 4 bases; unmatched junction nucleotides: 2. Germline V gives CDR1 SEHNR, CDR2 FQNEAQ (reference sequence). This CDR3 has 15 amino acids. This chain's CDR3 is CASSLTSGAYNEQFF. CDR3 DNA sequence: TGTGCCAGCAGCTTAACTAGCGGGGCTTACAATGAGCAGTTCTTC.

DNA of the CDR3: TGCGCCAGCAGCCGAGGGACAACAAATTCACCCCTCCACTTT. Protein: CASSRGTTNSPLHF. The rearrangement uses TRBV5-1 and TRBJ1-6; D is possibly TRBD1 (6 bases). CDR1 is SGHRS and CDR2 is YFSETQ in the germline V gene. V was cut by 4 bases and J by 7 bases, with 12 bases left in between. The CDR3 has 14 amino acids.

The chain is built from TRBV7-7 and TRBJ2-1, with D perhaps matching TRBD1 (5 bases). CDR1 is SSHAT, CDR2 FNYEAQ, per germline (reference sequence). The CDR3 spans 13 residues. With 4 bases removed from V and 8 bases from J, the gap between germline ends came to 12 bases. Written as DNA, the CDR3 is TGTGCCAGCAGCTACCTGACAGACCATGAGCAGTTCTTC. It codes for CASSYLTDHEQFF.

The J gene is TRBJ1-6, the V gene TRBV28; 7 bases align to TRBD1. The germline V gene has CDR1 MDHEN and CDR2 SYDVKM. The CDR3 has 12 amino acids. The V and J ends lost 11 bases and 8 bases, in that order; junction bases with no gene match: 6. The CDR3 DNA reads as TGTGCCTCGACAGGGCGGGATTCACCCCTCCACTTT. It encodes CASTGRDSPLHF.

The gene calls are TRBV7-3 and TRBJ1-2; D not certain. Germline V CDR1 and CDR2: SGHTA, FQGTGA. This CDR3 has 12 residues. V was pared by 5 bases and J by 3 bases, with 7 bases between. The CDR3: CASSPEDYGYTF. As DNA, the CDR3 is TGTGCCAGCAGCCCCGAGGACTATGGCTACACCTTC.

V gene TRBV5-8 combines with J gene TRBJ2-7; TRBD1 matches 8 bases. Germline V CDR1 and CDR2: SGHTS, YDEGEE. V was clipped by 6 bases and J by 4 bases; unmatched bases: 3. This CDR3 is 12 amino acids long. Here the CDR3 DNA reads TGTGCCAGCACCGACAGGGGTTACGAGCAGTACTTC. Protein sequence: CASTDRGYEQYF.

V gene TRBV23-1 combines with J gene TRBJ2-3; TRBD2 matches 14 bases. TRBV23-1 is an open reading frame, and its role is uncertain. V lost 1 base and J lost 2; bases outside the gene matches: 11. The CDR3 totals 20 residues. CDR3 DNA sequence: TGCGCCAGCAGTCAATGGTTCGCCGGACTAGCGGGGGGTCACACAGATACGCAGTATTTT. This translates into CASSQWFAGLAGGHTDTQYF.

The genes are TRBV11-2 and TRBJ2-3, with 10 nucleotides matching TRBD2. Germline CDR1 reads SGHAT; CDR2 reads FQNNGV. There are 16 residues in the CDR3. V dropped 4 bases and J dropped 3; count of bases not matched to a gene: 7. CDR3 nucleotide sequence: TGTGCCAGCAGCTGGGAGCGGGAGGGCCGGACAGATACGCAGTATTTT. It codes for CASSWEREGRTDTQYF.

This clone was observed a few times. The chain couples TRBV27 to TRBJ1-2; 9 nucleotides align to TRBD1. CDR1 and CDR2 from the germline V gene are MNHEY and SMNVEV (reference sequence). The CDR3 is made up of 18 amino acids. Trimming cost V 7 bases and J 5 bases; bases outside gene matches: 20. CDR3: CASTLQSRDRDRYYGYTF. CDR3 nucleotides: TGTGCCAGCACTCTTCAGTCCCGGGACAGGGACAGGTATTATGGCTACACCTTC.

The CDR3 sequence is CASYGAERNTIYF. The CDR3 bases are TGTGCCAGCTACGGAGCAGAGAGAAACACCATATATTTT. The rearrangement uses TRBV7-9 and TRBJ1-3; D gene uncertain. CDR1 and CDR2 from the germline V gene are SEHNR and FQNEAQ (reference sequence). V lost 8 bases and J 5 bases, leaving 13 bases between the germline ends. CDR3 size: 13 residues.

The chain employs TRBV10-3 and TRBJ1-1, with D possibly matching TRBD1 (5 bases). The CDR3 runs to 13 residues. The V end was cut by 7 bases, the J end by 1 base, with 10 bases between. The V gene's germline CDR1 is ENHRY and CDR2 SYGVKD. CDR3: CAINSRANTEAFF. The CDR3 nucleotides are TGTGCCATCAATAGCAGGGCGAACACTGAAGCTTTCTTT.

This chain joins TRBV2 and TRBJ2-1, with TRBD1 matching 9 bases. This CDR3 spans 16 amino acids. In germline, CDR1 is SNHLY, CDR2 FYNNEI. Trimming removed 7 bases from V and 2 bases from J; junction bases left unmatched: 9. CDR3 loop: CASIGGTGTPYNEQFF. CDR3 sequence (DNA): TGTGCCAGCATTGGAGGGACAGGGACGCCCTACAATGAGCAGTTCTTC.

The chain employs TRBV7-2 and TRBJ2-6, with D maybe TRBD1 (5 bases). Trimming removed 0 bases at V and 0 bases at J, with 9 bases between. Germline V gene sequence: CDR1 SGHTA, CDR2 FQGNSA. CDR3 length: 17 residues. The CDR3 is CASSLAGVGSGANVLTF. The CDR3 nucleotides are TGTGCCAGCAGCTTAGCAGGGGTTGGCTCTGGGGCCAACGTCCTGACTTTC.

The chain recombines TRBV7-8 with TRBJ2-7; tentatively, D is TRBD1 (5 bases). The V gene's germline CDR1 is SGHVS and CDR2 FQNEAQ. Trimming took 6 bases from V and 0 from J, leaving 15 bases between them. The CDR3 extends over 15 amino acids. DNA for the CDR3: TGTGCCAGCAGAGAGTGGCAGGGTCCCTCCTACGAGCAGTACTTC. It specifies CASREWQGPSYEQYF.

This chain links TRBV5-1 with TRBJ1-2; 12 bases align to TRBD1. The trim removed 4 bases at V and 8 bases at J, leaving 12 bases unmatched. CDR1 and CDR2 (germline): SGHRS, YFSETQ. The CDR3 loop spans 16 amino acids. CDR3 bases: TGCGCCAGCAGCCTACAGACCGGGACAGGGGGCGGAGGCTACACCTTC. This translates into CASSLQTGTGGGGYTF.

V usage is TRBV29-1 and J usage is TRBJ1-2, with 9 bases fitting TRBD1. Germline loops: CDR1 SQVTM, CDR2 ANQGSEA. This CDR3 contains 14 residues. Unmatched junction bases numbered 12, after V lost 6 bases and J lost 7 bases. The CDR3 DNA sequence: TGCAGCGTAGCAACCGGGACAGGGTCGATTGGCTACACCTTC. Amino acid sequence: CSVATGTGSIGYTF.

The table lists this clone with a count of one. This chain joins TRBV2 and TRBJ1-5, with D possibly TRBD1 on 6 matching bases. Germline CDR1 reads SNHLY; CDR2 reads FYNNEI. V was shortened by 11 bases and J by 0 bases, with 11 bases between the two germline ends. CDR3 length equals 13 residues. The CDR3 DNA sequence: TGTGCCCTAGGGGGTAATAGCAATCAGCCCCAGCATTTT. Amino acid sequence: CALGGNSNQPQHF.

This chain connects TRBV5-6 to TRBJ1-2, with D possibly TRBD1 on 5 matching bases. The CDR3 sequence is 14 residues long. The V gene lost 2 bases and the J gene lost 5 bases, with 13 bases spanning the gap. The V gene's germline CDR1 is SGHDT and CDR2 YYEEEE. The CDR3 region has the DNA TGTGCCAGCAGCTTTTCGGGACTCAAATATGGCTACACCTTC. As protein: CASSFSGLKYGYTF.